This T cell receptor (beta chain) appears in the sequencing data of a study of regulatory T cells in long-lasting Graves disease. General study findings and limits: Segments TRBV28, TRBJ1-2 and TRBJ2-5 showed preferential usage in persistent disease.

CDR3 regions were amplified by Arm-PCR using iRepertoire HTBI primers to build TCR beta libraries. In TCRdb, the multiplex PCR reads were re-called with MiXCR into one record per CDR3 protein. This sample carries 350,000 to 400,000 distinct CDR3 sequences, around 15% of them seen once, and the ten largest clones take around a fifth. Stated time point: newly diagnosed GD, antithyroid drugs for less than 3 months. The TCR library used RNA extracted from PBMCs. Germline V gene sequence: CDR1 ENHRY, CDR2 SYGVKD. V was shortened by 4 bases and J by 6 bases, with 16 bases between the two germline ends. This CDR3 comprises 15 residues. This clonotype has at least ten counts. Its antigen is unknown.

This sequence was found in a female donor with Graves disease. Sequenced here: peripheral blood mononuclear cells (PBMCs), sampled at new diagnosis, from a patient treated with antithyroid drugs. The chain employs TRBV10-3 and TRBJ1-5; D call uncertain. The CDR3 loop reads CAISVGILGTQPQHF. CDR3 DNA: TGTGCCATCAGTGTGGGGATACTAGGCACTCAGCCCCAGCATTTT.